This T cell receptor (beta chain) was recovered during a study of cytomegalovirus exposure and HLA in healthy donors. Points from the study as a whole: Subsequent analysis found a tendency for first-cohort TCR clusters to co-occur within the 120 or so validation repertoires.

Sequencing used immunoSEQ multiplex PCR; TCRdb keeps in-frame clones, though not all of them. The sample holds 120,000 or so clones, 70% to 90% seen once. The germline V and J ends were trimmed by 3 bases and 0 bases, with 9 bases remaining between them. The CDR3 has 15 amino acids. The germline V gene has CDR1 KGHSH and CDR2 LQKENI. Worth noting for this clone: Its specificity is unknown.

This sequence joins TRBV18 and TRBJ1-5; the D is unclear. This TCR came from a man aged 18 to 29 in good health and CMV-seronegative. Sequencing was carried out using PBMCs. In DNA form, the CDR3 reads TGTGCCAGCTCACCTCTCGCAGATAGCAATCAGCCCCAGCATTTT. It encodes CASSPLADSNQPQHF.